The 14 T cell receptor beta chains reported below all come from one sample, sequenced in a study of T cell changes during pregnancy in multiple sclerosis. Clones were sequenced by immunoSEQ multiplex PCR, and TCRdb holds only the in-frame ones, with some missing. The table shows 45,000 to 60,000 clones, with about 90% occurring only once. Here the sequenced sample was peripheral blood, taken in the first trimester of pregnancy. These receptors were collected from a female donor with multiple sclerosis, enrolled in a pregnancy study.

V usage is TRBV5-1 and J usage is TRBJ1-1; D gene uncertain. The germline V and J ends were trimmed by 0 bases and 1 base, with 10 bases remaining between them. Germline assignment: CDR1 SGHRS and CDR2 YFSETQ. The CDR3 sequence is 15 residues long. CDR3 amino acids: CASSLAGIKNTEAFF. For the CDR3, the DNA is TGCGCCAGCAGCTTGGCGGGTATCAAGAACACTGAAGCTTTCTTT.

This chain joins TRBV4-3 and TRBJ1-4, with unresolved D. Trimming took 3 bases from V and 4 from J, leaving 15 bases between them. The germline V gene has CDR1 LGHNA and CDR2 YSLEER. CDR3 length: 16 amino acids. The CDR3 DNA is TGCGCCAGCAGCCACCGATCAGGTGCCTATAATGAAAAACTGTTTTTT. Its translation: CASSHRSGAYNEKLFF.

V is TRBV19 and J is TRBJ2-1; TRBD1 might be the D (5 bases). V was pared by 9 bases and J by 0 bases, with 12 bases between. Germline CDR1 reads LNHDA; CDR2 reads SQIVND (reference sequence). The CDR3 consists of 14 residues. The CDR3 protein is CASKTDLSYNEQFF. CDR3 DNA sequence: TGTGCCAGCAAGACAGACCTCTCCTACAATGAGCAGTTCTTC.

This chain links TRBV2 with TRBJ2-7; TRBD1 aligns across 10 bases. Germline V gives CDR1 SNHLY, CDR2 FYNNEI. With V trimmed by 9 bases and J by 2 bases, 7 bases remained unmatched. This CDR3 is built from 14 residues. The CDR3 protein is CASCRDRGPYEQYF. In nucleotides, the CDR3 is TGTGCCAGTTGCCGGGACAGGGGACCCTACGAGCAGTACTTC.

The chain links TRBV7-2 to TRBJ2-7, with D perhaps matching TRBD2 (7 bases). CDR3 size: 18 residues. CDR1 and CDR2 from the germline V gene are SGHTA and FQGNSA. V lost 1 base and J 6 bases, leaving 25 bases between the germline ends. The CDR3 region is CASSLVSWSLGGGREQYF. The CDR3 nucleotides read TGTGCCAGCAGCTTAGTCTCTTGGAGTTTGGGGGGGGGCCGCGAGCAGTACTTC.

This rearrangement joins TRBV5-8 to TRBJ2-3; 7 bases align to TRBD2. Germline values: CDR1 SGHTS, CDR2 YDEGEE. The CDR3 covers 14 residues. Losses at the gene ends were 2 bases for V and 5 bases for J; bases not matched to a gene: 5. The CDR3 sequence: CASSFWGREDTQYF. The CDR3 DNA follows: TGTGCCAGCAGCTTTTGGGGGAGGGAAGATACGCAGTATTTT. Using reference TRBV5-8 and TRBJ2-3 for the parts outside the CDR3, the full variable domain is EAGVTQSPTHLIKTRGQQATLRCSPISGHTSVYWYQQALGLGLQFLLWYDEGEERNRGNFPPRFSGRQFPNYSSELNVNALELEDSALYLCASSFWGREDTQYFGPGTRLTVL.

The V call is TRBV4-1, the J call TRBJ1-5; D is ambiguous. The CDR3 extends over 15 amino acids. Trimming stripped 4 bases from V and 0 bases from J, with 10 bases between. CDR1 is MGHRA, CDR2 YSYEKL, per germline. For the CDR3, the DNA is TGCGCCAGCAGCCGCGACACTTATAGCAATCAGCCCCAGCATTTT. Protein sequence: CASSRDTYSNQPQHF.

This chain uses TRBV5-4 with TRBJ2-5; 11 bases match TRBD2. The CDR3 covers 15 residues. Germline-derived CDR1 and CDR2 are SGHNT and YYREEE (reference sequence). The V gene end was trimmed by 3 bases and the J gene end by 3 bases; junction bases not matched to a gene: 4. For the CDR3, the DNA is TGTGCCAGCAGCTGGGGACTAGCGGTAAAAGAGACCCAGTACTTC. This gives the protein CASSWGLAVKETQYF.

V gene TRBV12-5 combines with J gene TRBJ1-5; unclear D gene. Germline V gene lookup returns CDR1 LGHNT and CDR2 FRNRAP. Trimming left V 2 bases short and J 9 bases short, with 17 bases between. The CDR3 runs to 15 residues. The DNA for the CDR3 is TGTGCTAGTGGTTTGACCGAGGGAGGGTCATCGCCCCAGCATTTT. The encoded protein is CASGLTEGGSSPQHF.

The CDR3 nucleotides read TGTGCCAGCAGGCTCGCGGGTGGGACTGACTATGGCTACACCTTC. Protein: CASRLAGGTDYGYTF. V gene TRBV5-5 combines with J gene TRBJ1-2, with D possibly matching TRBD1 (5 bases). Germline V gives CDR1 SGHKS, CDR2 YYEKEE (reference sequence). The CDR3 sequence is 15 residues long. Trimming removed 5 bases at V and 3 bases at J, with 17 bases between.

This clone was detected once. The CDR3 bases are TGTGCCAGCAGCTTAGTAGGGGAAGGTACCGGGGAGCTGTTTTTT. Translation: CASSLVGEGTGELFF. The chain joins TRBV11-3 to TRBJ2-2; D is possibly TRBD1 (5 bases). From germline, CDR1 is SGHNT and CDR2 YENEEA. CDR3 length: 15 amino acids. The V and J ends lost 1 base and 5 bases respectively, with 11 bases between them. The full variable domain, rest sourced from reference TRBV11-3 and TRBJ2-2, is EAGVVQSPRYKIIEKKQPVAFWCNPISGHNTLYWYLQNLGQGPELLIRYENEEAVDDSQLPKDRFSAERLKGVDSTLKIQPAELGDSAVYLCASSLVGEGTGELFFGEGSRLTVL.

The J gene is TRBJ1-4, the V gene TRBV5-1; perhaps TRBD1 as D (5 bases). The DNA matches TRBJ2-2 better at its end, which makes the J call doubtful. CDR3 length equals 13 residues. CDR1 and CDR2 (germline): SGHRS, YFSETQ. The DNA of the CDR3 is TGCGCCAGCAGCTTGGGACTGGGGCGGGAGCTGTTTTTT. It encodes CASSLGLGRELFF.

This rearrangement joins TRBV5-4 to TRBJ1-3; D is unresolved. Trimming removed 2 bases at V and 2 bases at J, with 14 bases between. Germline CDR1 SGHNT, CDR2 YYREEE (reference sequence). This CDR3 is built from 16 residues. CDR3 loop: CASSFSGGGTGNTIYF. DNA for the CDR3: TGTGCCAGCAGCTTCTCAGGAGGAGGAACTGGAAACACCATATATTTT.

The J gene is TRBJ1-1, the V gene TRBV18; D unclear. The V end lost 3 bases, the J end lost 3 bases, and 11 bases lay between the germline ends. The CDR3 length is 14 residues. From germline, CDR1 is KGHSH and CDR2 LQKENI. CDR3 coding DNA: TGTGCCAGCTCACCCTTACGGGGTGACACTGAAGCTTTCTTT. It specifies CASSPLRGDTEAFF.